The 14 T cell receptor beta chains below were found in one sample sequenced in a study of shared clonotypes between healthy human individuals. Terminally differentiated effector memory CD45RA+ cells were left out of the naive CD8 fraction, which was CD45RO-negative and positively selected for CCR7. This table comes from immunoSEQ multiplex PCR, and its TCRdb copy is limited to in-frame clones, with some not included. The data hold around 2,000,000 clones, with about 95% observed a single time. The specimen was naive CD8+ T cells sorted from blood. The origin of the receptors is a young man in good health.

This chain links TRBV28 with TRBJ2-1; D is perhaps TRBD2 (6 bases). Per the germline V gene, CDR1 is MDHEN and CDR2 is SYDVKM. The CDR3 is 16 residues long. The V end lost 5 bases, the J end lost 7 bases, and 21 bases lay between the germline ends. The CDR3 DNA follows: TGTGCCAGCAGTCCAAAAGCCCTGCGACTAGGAAATGAGCAGTTCTTC. Amino acid sequence: CASSPKALRLGNEQFF. The full variable domain, completed using reference TRBV28 and TRBJ2-1, is DVKVTQSSRYLVKRTGEKVFLECVQDMDHENMFWYRQDPGLGLRLIYFSYDVKMKEKGDIPEGYSVSREKKERFSLILESASTNQTSMYLCASSPKALRLGNEQFFGPGTRLTVL.

The rearrangement uses TRBV19 and TRBJ2-7; 7 nucleotides align to TRBD1. V was pared by 4 bases and J by 2 bases, with 8 bases of the junction left unmatched. Germline CDR1 and CDR2: LNHDA and SQIVND (reference sequence). This CDR3 has 15 residues. This CDR3 reads CASSNPTGNPYEQYF. The CDR3 nucleotides are TGTGCCAGTAGTAACCCGACAGGGAACCCCTACGAGCAGTACTTC.

The rearrangement links TRBV11-2 to TRBJ2-7; 10 bases are shared with TRBD2. The V gene's germline CDR1 is SGHAT and CDR2 FQNNGV. V was clipped by 4 bases and J by 0 bases; unmatched bases: 3. The CDR3 has 15 residues. CDR3 DNA: TGTGCCAGCAGCTGGGGGACTAGCGTCTCCTACGAGCAGTACTTC. The encoded protein is CASSWGTSVSYEQYF. The complete variable domain, with remaining parts taken from reference TRBV11-2 and TRBJ2-7, reads EAGVAQSPRYKIIEKRQSVAFWCNPISGHATLYWYQQILGQGPKLLIQFQNNGVVDDSQLPKDRFSAERLKGVDSTLKIQPAKLEDSAVYLCASSWGTSVSYEQYFGPGTRLTVT.

This clone was picked up a small number of times. This same CDR3 is encoded by further DNA sequences in the sample. The rearrangement uses TRBV4-1 and TRBJ2-7; D is tentatively TRBD1 or TRBD2 (5 bases each). Trimming stripped 4 bases from V and 1 base from J, with 11 bases between. Per the germline V gene, CDR1 is MGHRA and CDR2 is YSYEKL. The CDR3 contains 14 residues. Written as DNA, the CDR3 is TGCGCCAGCAGCCTCCGGGACGGATCCTACGAGCAGTACTTC. Its translation is CASSLRDGSYEQYF.

In nucleotides, the CDR3 is TGTGCCAGTAGTATTTTTGCAGGACAGAACACTGAAGCTTTCTTT. This encodes CASSIFAGQNTEAFF. The genes are TRBV19 and TRBJ1-1, with D perhaps TRBD1 (5 bases). The germline gives CDR1 LNHDA, CDR2 SQIVND (reference sequence). The V end lost 3 bases, the J end lost 1 base, and 12 bases lay between the germline ends. CDR3 size: 15 residues.

The J gene is TRBJ1-5, the V gene TRBV30; D not certain. Trimming pared 2 bases from V and 4 bases from J, leaving 9 bases between. The CDR3 is 13 amino acids. Per the germline V gene, CDR1 is GTSNPN and CDR2 is SVGIG (reference sequence). The CDR3 region has the DNA TGTGCCTGGAGTCAGGAGTCAAATCAGCCCCAGCATTTT. Protein sequence: CAWSQESNQPQHF. The full variable domain, completed using reference TRBV30 and TRBJ1-5, is SQTIHQWPATLVQPVGSPLSLECTVEGTSNPNLYWYRQAAGRGLQLLFYSVGIGQISSEVPQNLSASRPQDRQFILSSKKLLLSDSGFYLCAWSQESNQPQHFGDGTRLSIL.

V usage is TRBV27 and J usage is TRBJ1-1, with 8 bases aligning to TRBD1. V shed 0 bases, J shed 0 bases, and the junction held 0 bases outside the gene matches. Per germline, CDR1 MNHEY and CDR2 SMNVEV (reference sequence). The length of the CDR3 is 15 residues. In nucleotides, the CDR3 is TGTGCCAGCAGTTTATCGGACAGGGTGAACACTGAAGCTTTCTTT. This codes for CASSLSDRVNTEAFF.

The gene calls are TRBV29-1 and TRBJ1-2; unclear D gene. CDR1 is SQVTM and CDR2 is ANQGSEA in the germline V gene. CDR3 length: 14 residues. The V gene lost 0 bases and the J gene lost 8 bases, with 16 bases spanning the gap. The CDR3 sequence: CSVEEVQNEVGYTF. CDR3 nucleotides: TGCAGCGTTGAAGAAGTGCAGAATGAGGTGGGCTACACCTTC.

In regard to this clone: The identical CDR3 is also encoded by other nucleotide sequences in the sample. The rearrangement uses TRBV4-2 and TRBJ2-3; D ambiguous. This CDR3 comprises 12 residues. Trimming took 4 bases from V and 5 from J, leaving 7 bases between them. The germline V gene has CDR1 LGHNA and CDR2 YNFKEQ. Here the CDR3 DNA reads TGTGCCAGCAGCCCCCCCGGAGATACGCAGTATTTT. This encodes CASSPPGDTQYF.

The gene calls are TRBV7-9 and TRBJ1-1; 9 bases are shared with TRBD1. Germline loops: CDR1 SEHNR, CDR2 FQNEAQ (reference sequence). The CDR3 contains 16 residues. The junction had 10 bases not matched to a gene; V was cut back by 7 bases and J by 1 base. Here the CDR3 reads CASNPPRQGGNTEAFF. The CDR3 DNA sequence: TGTGCCAGCAACCCACCCCGACAGGGGGGGAACACTGAAGCTTTCTTT.

For this clone: The same CDR3 is also encoded by other DNA sequences in this sample. The gene calls are TRBV6-5 and TRBJ2-5; 12 nucleotides line up with TRBD2. The V gene end was trimmed by 5 bases and the J gene end by 2 bases; junction bases not matched to a gene: 3. Germline CDR1 is MNHEY and CDR2 is SVGAGI. The CDR3 has 15 amino acids. The DNA for the CDR3 is TGTGCCAGCAGTCGGACTAGCGGGAATCAAGAGACCCAGTACTTC. Amino acid sequence: CASSRTSGNQETQYF.

The chain recombines TRBV7-2 with TRBJ2-7; TRBD2 is a possible D gene (5 bases). CDR3 length: 14 amino acids. The V end was cut by 1 base, the J end by 2 bases, with 9 bases between. Germline V CDR1 and CDR2: SGHTA, FQGNSA. The CDR3 here is CASSLDGNPYEQYF. DNA for the CDR3: TGTGCCAGCAGCTTAGACGGGAACCCCTACGAGCAGTACTTC.

Comment on this clone: This may be a read error: a much more frequent sequence differs by one nucleotide. Different DNA sequences within this sample yield the same CDR3. This sequence joins TRBV9 and TRBJ1-1; unclear D gene. The CDR3 is 13 amino acids. The germline V gene encodes CDR1 SGDLS and CDR2 YYNGEE. V lost 0 bases and J 5 bases, leaving 8 bases between the germline ends. The CDR3 DNA follows: TGTGCCAGCAGCGTAGGTGGGAGAACTGAAGCTTTCTTT. This codes for CASSVGGRTEAFF.

The chain uses TRBV4-1 and TRBJ2-7; D tentatively reads TRBD1 or TRBD2 (6 bases each). This CDR3 has 18 amino acids. V was trimmed by 0 bases and J by 0 bases, leaving 18 bases between them. CDR1 is MGHRA and CDR2 is YSYEKL in the germline V gene. For the CDR3, the DNA is TGCGCCAGCAGCCAAGATTCTGCCCCGGGGGCGTTCTCCTACGAGCAGTACTTC. Residues: CASSQDSAPGAFSYEQYF.